This TCR beta chain was retrieved from a study of beta chain features in type 1 diabetes. Notes on the study in general: Significant though moderate, a shortening of TCRB CDR3s appeared in all four CD4+ subsets of Type 1 diabetes patients.

All of the isolated RNA was reverse transcribed, so expressed TCRB transcripts were sequenced. Some clones are missing from TCRdb's copy, which holds only in-frame ones; the method was immunoSEQ multiplex PCR. The sample shows around 710,000 clones, over 10% of them seen only once. This CDR3 has 15 residues. The germline V gene has CDR1 MNHEY and CDR2 SMNVEV (reference sequence). V dropped 7 bases and J dropped 7 bases, with 19 bases sitting between them. In regard to this clone: Its antigen is currently unknown.

Sequenced sample: naive CD4+ T cells from blood. The sequence was obtained from a man younger than 45 with type 1 diabetes. The V call is TRBV27, the J call TRBJ2-2, with D maybe TRBD1 (6 bases). The CDR3 loop is CASTQGGRRGGELFF. The CDR3 nucleotides read TGTGCCAGCACACAGGGCGGAAGGCGCGGCGGGGAGCTGTTTTTT.